The 22 T cell receptor beta chains presented below share a single source sample, sequenced in a study of CD8+ T cells in alopecia areata. Stated treatment: oral pan-JAK inhibitor, 5-10 mg twice daily. RNA was isolated and reverse transcribed to cDNA, the sequencing template. Generated by immunoSEQ multiplex PCR, the TCRdb table keeps only in-frame clones and is missing some. The sample carries under 150,000 clones, 56% recorded once. The sequences come from CD4+ T cells sorted from blood, collected at week 24, from a patient treated with tofacitinib. The receptors shown here come from a human donor with alopecia areata.

The gene calls are TRBV5-1 and TRBJ1-4, with TRBD1 matching over 8 bases. This CDR3 is built from 14 residues. The germline CDR1 and CDR2 sequences are SGHRS and YFSETQ. Trimming took 7 bases from V and 6 from J; bases not matched to a gene: 8. The CDR3 region is CASGYRGTDEKLFF. Written as DNA, the CDR3 is TGCGCCAGCGGATACAGGGGGACGGATGAAAAACTGTTTTTT.

V and J are TRBV30 and TRBJ2-3; 7 positions agree with TRBD2. V lost 4 bases and J lost 4; bases outside the gene matches: 2. CDR1 and CDR2 from the germline V gene are GTSNPN and SVGIG (reference sequence). CDR3 length: 12 amino acids. CDR3 nucleotide sequence: TGTGCCTGGAACGGGGGGTCAGATACGCAGTATTTT. Its translation is CAWNGGSDTQYF. The full variable domain, completed using reference TRBV30 and TRBJ2-3, is SQTIHQWPATLVQPVGSPLSLECTVEGTSNPNLYWYRQAAGRGLQLLFYSVGIGQISSEVPQNLSASRPQDRQFILSSKKLLLSDSGFYLCAWNGGSDTQYFGPGTRLTVL.

This clone came up once. A junction boundary mismatches the germline segment, possibly from a read error. This chain uses TRBV7-9 with TRBJ1-2; 8 nucleotides line up with TRBD1. Germline V gives CDR1 SEHNR, CDR2 FQNEAQ (reference sequence). CDR3 size: 16 residues. The CDR3 coding sequence is TGTGCCGGCAGCTTTCTTTCGGCAGGGGGCAACTATGGCTACACCTTC. Translating gives CAGSFLSAGGNYGYTF.

CDR3 DNA: TGCGCCAGCAGCCGAGTACCGGGTTCCGGGACAGGGGTCGGCTATGAGCAGTTCTTC. The encoded protein is CASSRVPGSGTGVGYEQFF. The V and J genes are TRBV4-1 and TRBJ2-1; 10 bases are a match to TRBD1. The CDR3 length is 19 residues. V lost 4 bases and J lost 8; bases outside the gene matches: 20. Per germline, CDR1 MGHRA and CDR2 YSYEKL.

This clone showed up just a few times. The chain combines TRBV30 with TRBJ1-2; TRBD1 aligns across 7 bases. The J segment lost 5 bases and the V segment lost 7 bases, leaving 10 bases of the junction unmatched. Germline V lookup: CDR1 GTSNPN, CDR2 SVGIG (reference sequence). The CDR3 sequence is 13 residues long. CDR3 DNA: TGTGCCTCACCCGGGACAGTTTTATATGGCTACACCTTC. Translating it yields CASPGTVLYGYTF. Supplemented by reference TRBV30 and TRBJ1-2, the full variable domain reads SQTIHQWPATLVQPVGSPLSLECTVEGTSNPNLYWYRQAAGRGLQLLFYSVGIGQISSEVPQNLSASRPQDRQFILSSKKLLLSDSGFYLCASPGTVLYGYTFGSGTRLTVV.

A few counts support this clone. This sequence joins TRBV5-5 and TRBJ2-1; D not certain. V lost 2 bases to trimming and J lost 6 bases, with 15 bases between them. Germline CDR1 reads SGHKS; CDR2 reads YYEKEE (reference sequence). This CDR3 has 15 amino acids. CDR3 in amino acids: CASSLGQAALNEQFF. CDR3 in DNA: TGTGCCAGCAGCTTAGGGCAGGCAGCACTCAATGAGCAGTTCTTC.

The chain links TRBV29-1 to TRBJ1-2, with a weak D call TRBD1 (5 bases). V lost 3 bases and J 5 bases, leaving 13 bases between the germline ends. Germline-derived CDR1 and CDR2 are SQVTM and ANQGSEA. The CDR3 consists of 13 residues. In DNA form, the CDR3 reads TGCAGCGTTGATTATGGGACTATGTATGGCTACACCTTC. This gives the protein CSVDYGTMYGYTF. The full variable domain, rest sourced from reference TRBV29-1 and TRBJ1-2, is SAVISQKPSRDICQRGTSLTIQCQVDSQVTMMFWYRQQPGQSLTLIATANQGSEATYESGFVIDKFPISRPNLTFSTLTVSNMSPEDSSIYLCSVDYGTMYGYTFGSGTRLTVV.

This clone was counted once. This chain connects TRBV2 to TRBJ1-5; D is ambiguous. Per germline, CDR1 SNHLY and CDR2 FYNNEI. Trimming took off 0 bases at V and 0 bases at J, with 9 bases between the two ends. CDR3 size: 16 residues. This chain's CDR3 is CASSEARHNSNQPQHF. CDR3 in DNA: TGTGCCAGCAGTGAAGCGCGACACAATAGCAATCAGCCCCAGCATTTT. Using reference TRBV2 and TRBJ1-5 for the parts outside the CDR3, the full variable domain is EPEVTQTPSHQVTQMGQEVILRCVPISNHLYFYWYRQILGQKVEFLVSFYNNEISEKSEIFDDQFSVERPDGSNFTLKIRSTKLEDSAMYFCASSEARHNSNQPQHFGDGTRLSIL.

The CDR3 region has the DNA TGTGCCAGCAGCCTGGGCCCAGATCATGGCTACACCTTC. It is translated as CASSLGPDHGYTF. This chain uses TRBV7-9 with TRBJ1-2; D is unresolved. The CDR3 runs to 13 residues. The germline V gene has CDR1 SEHNR and CDR2 FQNEAQ (reference sequence). The V gene lost 5 bases and the J gene lost 6 bases, with 13 bases spanning the gap.

The chain employs TRBV7-9 and TRBJ2-5; D may be TRBD1 (6 bases). The V gene lost 5 bases and the J gene lost 5 bases, with 18 bases spanning the gap. This CDR3 comprises 15 residues. Germline V gene lookup returns CDR1 SEHNR and CDR2 FQNEAQ (reference sequence). DNA for the CDR3: TGTGCCAGCAGCCGGACAGACGGGACGTTCGAGACCCAGTACTTC. Protein product: CASSRTDGTFETQYF.

Only a few counts were recorded for this clone. As DNA, the CDR3 is TGTGCCAGCAGTGCAGGGACAGGGGTTAGTTCACCCCTCCACTTT. This codes for CASSAGTGVSSPLHF. The chain has TRBV27 and TRBJ1-6; 10 positions agree with TRBD1. Germline lookup yields CDR1 MNHEY and CDR2 SMNVEV (reference sequence). The CDR3 runs to 15 residues. V trimming: 5 bases; J trimming: 9 bases; junction bases outside the gene matches: 7.

The rearrangement links TRBV4-2 to TRBJ2-1; 10 nucleotides agree with TRBD2. The V gene end was trimmed by 0 bases and the J gene end by 9 bases; junction bases not matched to a gene: 11. Germline V CDR1 and CDR2: LGHNA, YNFKEQ. This CDR3 contains 17 residues. The CDR3, as DNA: TGTGCCAGCAGCCAAGATCCCCTAGCGGGGGCCAGGGGTGAGCAGTTCTTC. Translating it yields CASSQDPLAGARGEQFF.

V usage is TRBV18 and J usage is TRBJ2-2, with a weak D call TRBD2 (6 bases). The CDR3 has 16 residues. V shed 3 bases and J shed 10 bases, with 21 bases lying between them. CDR1 is KGHSH, CDR2 LQKENI, per germline. CDR3 residues: CASSPQTSPKSPELFF. CDR3 nucleotides: TGTGCCAGCTCACCGCAAACTAGCCCTAAGAGCCCGGAGCTGTTTTTT.

V and J are TRBV5-4 and TRBJ1-1, with D possibly being TRBD1 (6 bases). Germline CDR1 and CDR2: SGHNT and YYREEE (reference sequence). The CDR3 runs to 15 residues. The germline V and J ends were trimmed by 0 bases and 1 base, with 10 bases remaining between them. CDR3 loop: CASSLGGRQNTEAFF. The CDR3 nucleotides are TGTGCCAGCAGCTTGGGGGGGCGTCAGAACACTGAAGCTTTCTTT.

This clone was recorded a few times. The CDR3 region has the DNA TGTGCCAGCAGTTTGTACCCCCAACAGGGACCCGAAGCTTTCTTT. Amino acid sequence: CASSLYPQQGPEAFF. This chain joins TRBV27 and TRBJ1-1; a possible D gene is TRBD1 (6 bases). This CDR3 spans 15 amino acids. Germline CDR1 and CDR2: MNHEY and SMNVEV (reference sequence). V shed 3 bases and J shed 8 bases, with 19 bases lying between them.

The chain joins TRBV29-1 to TRBJ2-2; D gene ambiguous. V lost 4 bases, J lost 1 base, and 10 bases lay in between. Germline V gives CDR1 SQVTM, CDR2 ANQGSEA. This CDR3 has 14 residues. The CDR3 loop reads CSVATVRNTGELFF. In DNA, the CDR3 is TGCAGCGTTGCCACGGTTAGGAACACCGGGGAGCTGTTTTTT.

The sample holds a few counts of this clone. The V and J genes are TRBV30 and TRBJ1-2; no clear D gene. The germline V and J ends were trimmed by 0 bases and 0 bases, with 5 bases remaining between them. The CDR3 totals 13 residues. The germline gives CDR1 GTSNPN, CDR2 SVGIG (reference sequence). The CDR3 nucleotides are TGTGCCTGGAGTGTAAAGTCTAACTATGGCTACACCTTC. This translates into CAWSVKSNYGYTF. Combining the CDR3 with reference TRBV30 and TRBJ1-2 gives the whole variable domain SQTIHQWPATLVQPVGSPLSLECTVEGTSNPNLYWYRQAAGRGLQLLFYSVGIGQISSEVPQNLSASRPQDRQFILSSKKLLLSDSGFYLCAWSVKSNYGYTFGSGTRLTVV.

This clone was counted only a few times. CDR3 sequence reads: CASSLGDGNTEAFF. The CDR3 DNA sequence: TGCGCCAGCAGCTTGGGGGACGGGAACACTGAAGCTTTCTTT. V gene TRBV5-1 combines with J gene TRBJ1-1; perhaps TRBD1 as D (5 bases). Trimming took 0 bases from V and 1 from J, leaving 7 bases between them. Germline V gene data show CDR1 as SGHRS and CDR2 as YFSETQ. The CDR3 extends over 14 amino acids. The variable domain in full, with the rest retrieved from reference TRBV5-1 and TRBJ1-1, is KAGVTQTPRYLIKTRGQQVTLSCSPISGHRSVSWYQQTPGQGLQFLFEYFSETQRNKGNFPGRFSGRQFSNSRSEMNVSTLELGDSALYLCASSLGDGNTEAFFGQGTRLTVV.

The chain employs TRBV13 and TRBJ1-6, with 10 nucleotides matching TRBD1. Unmatched junction bases numbered 5, after V lost 4 bases and J lost 11 bases. This CDR3 is 14 amino acids long. Germline V gene sequence: CDR1 PRHDT, CDR2 FYEKMQ (reference sequence). The CDR3 DNA reads TGTGCCAGCAGCTCGACAGGGGGCGGCCCACCCCTCCACTTT. It specifies CASSSTGGGPPLHF.

V usage is TRBV10-3 and J usage is TRBJ2-6; the D is unclear. Germline V gene lookup returns CDR1 ENHRY and CDR2 SYGVKD. V was cut by 4 bases and J by 2 bases, with 12 bases left in between. The CDR3 totals 16 residues. The CDR3 loop reads CAISVDFLTGANVLTF. CDR3 nucleotide sequence: TGTGCCATCAGTGTGGATTTTCTGACTGGGGCCAACGTCCTGACTTTC.

This sequence joins TRBV10-3 and TRBJ1-2; D is undetermined. CDR1 ENHRY and CDR2 SYGVKD come from the germline V gene. CDR3 length: 14 residues. The V end was cut by 0 bases, the J end by 4 bases, with 9 bases between. The CDR3 region is CAISESMTAYGYTF. For the CDR3, the DNA is TGTGCCATCAGTGAGTCGATGACGGCCTATGGCTACACCTTC.

The J gene is TRBJ1-6, the V gene TRBV30; maybe TRBD1 (5 bases). Germline CDR1 and CDR2: GTSNPN and SVGIG (reference sequence). V lost 1 base, J lost 6 bases, and 10 bases lay in between. The length of the CDR3 is 14 residues. This CDR3 is CAWSGDGGNSPLHF. For the CDR3, the DNA is TGTGCCTGGAGTGGGGACGGAGGTAATTCACCCCTCCACTTT.